This entry features one TCR beta chain sequence. No antigen is known for it. A library of TCRbeta sequences, prepared with unique molecular identifiers, was generated. TCRdb redid the calling of the PCR reads with MiXCR, one entry per CDR3 protein. Of approximately 300,000 distinct CDR3 sequences listed, 10% were seen once; the top ten hold 7% to 9.5%. This record comes from a study of T-cell reconstitution after alpha-beta-depleted transplantation in children. Whole-study results and caveats: Recipient T cells and thymic progenitors that survived were the source of the high TCRbeta diversity seen at day 60 in some patients. Several hundred expanded graft clones reportedly gave rise to the alpha-beta T cells present about two months after transplant. T-cell counts and diversity were attributed mostly to newly produced T cells one year after transplant.

In germline, CDR1 is SGHNT, CDR2 YYREEE (reference sequence). The CDR3 totals 14 residues. J gave up 4 bases and V 7 bases, and 7 bases lay outside the gene matches. This specimen consisted of PBMCs, obtained before TCRalphabeta/CD19-depleted stem cell transplant. The genes are TRBV5-4 and TRBJ2-3; TRBD2 agrees at 9 bases. The source is a boy younger than two with acute myeloid leukemia, due to receive a stem cell transplant. DNA of the CDR3: TGTGCCAGCGGTATTAGCGGGAGCTCAGATACGCAGTATTTT. Its translation: CASGISGSSDTQYF.